The subject of this entry is one TCR beta chain. Its specificity is not known. Other DNA sequences of this sample code for an identical CDR3. This sample was included in a study of Ad26.COV2.S vaccination and SARS-CoV-2 variants. Whole-study results and caveats: Vaccine recipients surpassed placebo recipients in spike-specific TCR breadth.

Indicated treatment: 15 to 20 received Ad26.COV2.S at low or high dose, single or two shots; roughly 5 received placebo; per-sample allocation not given. Repertoires come from day 63 after the first vaccine or placebo injection. This adult donor, from Boston, was 18-55 years old. Only in-frame clones appear in the TCRdb table, and some are missing; sequencing was by immunoSEQ multiplex PCR. The sample includes some 640,000 clones, 70% to 90% seen only once; the top ten take approximately 1.5%. Trimming removed 1 base from V and 5 bases from J; junction bases left unmatched: 7. The germline V gene encodes CDR1 LGHNA and CDR2 YSLEER. The CDR3 covers 15 residues.

The rearrangement joins TRBV4-3 to TRBJ1-1; 7 bases line up with TRBD1. The TCR originated in a person aged 18-60 years who received the Ad26.COV2.S COVID-19 vaccine or a placebo. This specimen was peripheral blood, taken in a trial of Ad26.COV2.S vaccine versus placebo. The CDR3 DNA reads TGCGCCAGCAGCCAAGGCTTACAGGGGAATACTGAAGCTTTCTTT. Its translation: CASSQGLQGNTEAFF.